This T cell receptor (beta chain) stems from a study of T-cell reconstitution after alpha-beta-depleted transplantation in children (dated by TCRdb to 2016 to 2017). In the study overall: Using TCR repertoire profiling, the study quantitatively followed how T-cell immune reconstitution unfolded in children after TCRalphabeta/CD19-depleted allogeneic hematopoietic cell transplantation.

On the study overall, not on this receptor specifically: About two months after transplant, the apparently early recovery of alphabetaT-cell counts reportedly depended on just several hundred clones that had expanded rapidly and came from non-depleted graft cells. Over the following months the frequencies of hyperexpanded clones went down, and after one year T-cell counts and TCRbeta diversity were mostly credited to newly produced T cells. In some patients, the high TCRbeta diversity seen at day 60 was put down to recipient T cells and intrathymic progenitors that had survived conditioning.

Library preparation used PCR. The sequencer was an Illumina HiSeq 2500. TCR library preparation used molecular barcoding, with unique molecular identifiers applied to normalize quantification of the TCRbeta repertoire. TCRdb trimmed public reads at Q25 via fastp, called clones via MiXCR and kept in-frame beta chains. Entries are consolidated by CDR3 protein sequence, retaining the most common genes and DNA. The sample table contains some 300,000 distinct CDR3 sequences; only one count was recorded for 10% of them. Of the sample, roughly 7% falls within the top ten clones. This clonotype was seen ten or more times. The antigen this receptor binds is unknown. No base qualities exist here, and no much larger clone lies one base off it. The intended sense of this specimen's treatment or condition label: allogeneic hematopoietic cell transplantation with graft depleted of TCRalphabeta T cells and CD19 B cells. The children who served as transplant recipients had been given grafts of TCRalphabeta/CD19-depleted allogeneic hematopoietic cells.

The CDR3 sequence holds 11 residues, the cysteine and phenylalanine included. The CDR3 DNA has 33 bases and is translated from base 1. CDR1 SQVTM and CDR2 ANQGSEA are derived from the germline V gene. V gives up 6 bases and J gives up 5 bases, and the segment between their germline ends measures 10 bases. Sequenced material: PBMCs, taken before TCRalphabeta/CD19-depleted stem cell transplant. The chain links TRBV29-1 with TRBJ2-5, with no D gene named confidently. This TCR was sampled from a boy under two years old with acute myeloid leukemia, due to receive a stem cell transplant. CDR3 sequence: CSVWGRETQYF. Here is the DNA: TGCAGCGTCTGGGGTAGGGAGACCCAGTACTTC.